This entry describes one T cell receptor (beta chain). The clone's antigen remains unknown. No base quality information exists; no much larger clone differs at one position. The sample belongs to a study of brain metastases from non-small cell lung cancer (dated by TCRdb to the late 2010s). Concerning the study at large: The study profiled the immune microenvironment of paired resected primary tumors and brain metastases taken from patients with non-small-cell lung cancer. What the work shows at the level of the full study, not this receptor alone: T-cell infiltration was lower in brain metastases than in primary tumors (P < 0.001). Paired brain metastases and primary tumors largely shared TCR repertoires, although T-cell densities in the metastases were sparse. Compared with the matched primary tumors, about 69% of brain metastases appeared to show expanded T-cell clones.

From cysteine to phenylalanine, the CDR3 is 15 amino acids long. Only CDR3 DNA remains: 45 bases, in frame from the first base. V is cut back by 4 bases and J by 7 bases, with 11 bases in the junction unmatched. CDR1 and CDR2 (LGHNA, YSLEER) derive from the germline V gene. The cohort was made up of a few dozen patients with surgically resected non-small-cell lung cancer, each of whom had both a primary tumor specimen and a brain metastasis specimen. The tumor specimens consisted of archival formalin-fixed, paraffin-embedded tissues. The library was prepared using the immunoSEQ multiplex PCR assay. T-cell receptor beta chain repertoire sequencing was carried out together with a 770-gene immune expression panel. In TCRdb, the immuneACCESS table is reduced to in-frame sequences with V and J assigned. These tables do not hold every clone; where another copy was compared, an unresolved V gene accounts for under half, and the others remain unexplained. In this sample the table shows roughly 8,300 clones, roughly 80% of which occur a single time. Together, the top ten hold 4.1% of the sample.

The sample comprised primary lung tumor tissue. Explained via the paper, the cell subset or site label denotes: primary lung tumor paired with brain metastasis. This receptor was identified in a donor over 35 with non-small cell lung cancer. Rearrangement joined TRBV4-3 to TRBJ1-1; a stretch of 8 junction bases matches TRBD1. The CDR3 region has the sequence CASSPRTGSMIEAFF. The nucleotide sequence reads as follows: TGCGCCAGCAGCCCGAGGACAGGGTCAATGATTGAAGCTTTCTTT.